The next 18 T cell receptor beta chains were all read from a single sample in a study of control samples from healthy donors and cancer patients. Produced via immunoSEQ multiplex PCR; TCRdb's table is partial and in-frame only. The repertoire includes approximately 180,000 clones, more than 85% of them detected once, and 2% to 2.5% sits in the top ten. The sequenced sample consisted of blood. The origin of the receptors is a woman in her thirties or forties in good health.

This sequence joins TRBV6-4 and TRBJ2-1; weak D call: TRBD1 (6 bases). The length of the CDR3 is 14 residues. The V gene lost 3 bases and the J gene lost 0 bases, with 6 bases spanning the gap. Looked up from germline, CDR1 is MRHNA and CDR2 is SNTAGT. For the CDR3, the DNA is TGTGCCAGCAGTGAGGACAGCTCCTACAATGAGCAGTTCTTC. It encodes CASSEDSSYNEQFF.

This clone showed up just once. This chain connects TRBV7-9 to TRBJ1-2, with 10 positions matching TRBD1. This CDR3 contains 15 residues. Germline V gene lookup returns CDR1 SEHNR and CDR2 FQNEAQ (reference sequence). Losses at the gene ends were 8 bases for V and 1 base for J; bases not matched to a gene: 7. In DNA, the CDR3 is TGTGCCAGCGTGGACAGGGGGGTCGTTAACTATGGCTACACCTTC. Translated, it gives CASVDRGVVNYGYTF.

The chain carries TRBV6-5 and TRBJ2-1, with D possibly TRBD2 on 6 matching bases. The CDR3 spans 15 residues. From germline, CDR1 is MNHEY and CDR2 SVGAGI. Trimming left V 4 bases short and J 8 bases short, with 18 bases between. The CDR3 protein is CASSSLAKFFHEQFF. The CDR3 nucleotides read TGTGCCAGCAGTTCCCTAGCGAAGTTTTTTCATGAGCAGTTCTTC.

V gene TRBV20-1 combines with J gene TRBJ1-2; D not resolved. Trimming removed 6 bases at V and 4 bases at J, with 9 bases between. CDR1 and CDR2 from the germline V gene are DFQATT and SNEGSKA (reference sequence). CDR3 length equals 11 residues. The CDR3 region is CSARTAYGYTF. The CDR3 nucleotides read TGCAGTGCCAGGACCGCCTATGGCTACACCTTC.

The chain links TRBV27 to TRBJ2-2, with a possible D match to TRBD2 (5 bases). CDR1 is MNHEY, CDR2 SMNVEV, per germline (reference sequence). The V and J ends lost 2 bases and 0 bases respectively, with 7 bases between them. This CDR3 is 15 amino acids long. The CDR3 loop reads CASSLAGANTGELFF. The DNA for the CDR3 is TGTGCCAGCAGTTTAGCCGGGGCGAACACCGGGGAGCTGTTTTTT.

The chain is built from TRBV2 and TRBJ2-1; 10 bases agree with TRBD2. CDR3 size: 14 residues. V dropped 10 bases and J dropped 7; count of bases not matched to a gene: 10. Germline loops: CDR1 SNHLY, CDR2 FYNNEI. The CDR3 reads CATFQRGGRNEQFF. CDR3 nucleotide sequence: TGTGCCACCTTTCAGCGGGGGGGCCGGAATGAGCAGTTCTTC.

This chain joins TRBV14 and TRBJ2-5; tentatively, D is TRBD1 or TRBD2 (5 bases each). Germline V gene data show CDR1 as SGHDN and CDR2 as FVKESK. This CDR3 region has 12 residues. V lost 2 bases and J 5 bases, leaving 6 bases between the germline ends. Here the CDR3 DNA reads TGTGCCAGCAGCCAATGGGGGGAGACCCAGTACTTC. This translates into CASSQWGETQYF.

The rearrangement uses TRBV2 and TRBJ1-6; TRBD1 is a possible D gene (5 bases). V lost 3 bases to trimming and J lost 7 bases, with 10 bases between them. Germline CDR1 SNHLY, CDR2 FYNNEI. This CDR3 spans 14 amino acids. The CDR3 nucleotides read TGTGCCAGCAGTGACCAGGGAACCAATTCACCCCTCCACTTT. Translated, it gives CASSDQGTNSPLHF.

CDR3 DNA sequence: TGTGCCATCAGTGAGGGGACAGATAACACTGAAGCTTTCTTT. It translates to CAISEGTDNTEAFF. The chain carries TRBV10-3 and TRBJ1-1, with TRBD1 identical over 7 bases. The CDR3 extends over 14 amino acids. The V segment lost 2 bases and the J segment 2 bases; nucleotides outside the gene matches: 2. CDR1 is ENHRY, CDR2 SYGVKD, per germline.

This chain links TRBV27 with TRBJ2-3, with D perhaps matching TRBD2 (6 bases). The CDR3 contains 15 residues. Germline CDR1 and CDR2: MNHEY and SMNVEV (reference sequence). V dropped 7 bases and J dropped 2 bases, with 16 bases sitting between them. Here the CDR3 DNA reads TGTGCCAGCAACCTAGCGTCCCGGCCCACAGATACGCAGTATTTT. This translates into CASNLASRPTDTQYF.

Written as DNA, the CDR3 is TGTGCCAGTAGTATGGGTAGGGGACGCAATCAGCCCCAGCATTTT. Its translation is CASSMGRGRNQPQHF. The chain links TRBV19 to TRBJ1-5; D is perhaps TRBD1 (5 bases). The CDR3 is 15 residues long. Germline-derived CDR1 and CDR2 are LNHDA and SQIVND (reference sequence). Trimming stripped 3 bases from V and 2 bases from J, with 11 bases between.

The chain combines TRBV27 with TRBJ1-2, with D hard to call. Germline CDR1 reads MNHEY; CDR2 reads SMNVEV (reference sequence). Trimming cost V 2 bases and J 4 bases, with 17 bases left between them. This CDR3 comprises 16 residues. The CDR3 loop is CASSLIPQSAGYGYTF. The CDR3 coding sequence is TGTGCCAGCAGTTTAATCCCCCAATCAGCCGGCTATGGCTACACCTTC.

Concerning this clone: One junction end disagrees with the germline gene, perhaps due to a read error. V usage is TRBV15 and J usage is TRBJ1-4, with D hard to call. The CDR3 extends over 15 amino acids. Germline V gene sequence: CDR1 LNHNV, CDR2 YYDKDF (reference sequence). DNA for the CDR3: TGTGCCACCAGCGGAGAGGTTGCAACTAATGAAAAACTGTTTTTT. Translation gives CATSGEVATNEKLFF. Combining the CDR3 with reference TRBV15 and TRBJ1-4 gives the whole variable domain DAMVIQNPRYQVTQFGKPVTLSCSQTLNHNVMYWYQQKSSQAPKLLFHYYDKDFNNEADTPDNFQSRRPNTSFCFLDIRSPGLGDTAMYLCATSGEVATNEKLFFGSGTQLSVL.

This chain uses TRBV28 with TRBJ1-2; no reliable D call. The CDR3 spans 14 residues. The V end was cut by 3 bases, the J end by 10 bases, with 18 bases between. Germline assignment: CDR1 MDHEN and CDR2 SYDVKM. The CDR3 DNA is TGTGCCAGCAGTTTGTTACAAGGAGGGAAAGACTACACCTTC. It translates to CASSLLQGGKDYTF.

The chain joins TRBV9 to TRBJ2-3; weak D call: TRBD2 (6 bases). Germline CDR1 and CDR2: SGDLS and YYNGEE. CDR3 length: 15 residues. V dropped 7 bases and J dropped 4 bases, with 19 bases sitting between them. Written as DNA, the CDR3 is TGTGCCAGCGCCCGTCGGGCTAGCGAATCAGATACGCAGTATTTT. Translation gives CASARRASESDTQYF.

The gene calls are TRBV3-1 (or the pseudogene TRBV3-2) and TRBJ2-5; 10 bases are shared with TRBD2. The CDR3 extends over 17 amino acids. With V trimmed by 0 bases and J by 4 bases, 8 bases remained unmatched. The germline V gene has CDR1 LGHDT and CDR2 YNNKEL (reference sequence). The CDR3 reads CASSQDAPAGGPETQYF. In nucleotides, the CDR3 is TGTGCCAGCAGCCAAGATGCCCCAGCGGGGGGGCCAGAGACCCAGTACTTC.

The V call is TRBV29-1, the J call TRBJ2-5, with D possibly being TRBD1 (6 bases). The CDR3 runs 14 residues. V was shortened by 4 bases and J by 3 bases, with 15 bases between the two germline ends. Per the germline V gene, CDR1 is SQVTM and CDR2 is ANQGSEA. The chain's CDR3 is CSVASSTGKETQYF. The CDR3 nucleotides are TGCAGCGTTGCGTCATCCACAGGGAAAGAGACCCAGTACTTC.

The V gene is TRBV7-9, the J gene TRBJ1-1; a weak D match, TRBD1 (5 bases). Germline lookup yields CDR1 SEHNR and CDR2 FQNEAQ (reference sequence). V was trimmed by 5 bases and J by 1 base, leaving 11 bases between them. This CDR3 region has 14 residues. This CDR3 reads CASSPGAQNTEAFF. The CDR3 DNA follows: TGTGCCAGCAGCCCTGGGGCCCAGAACACTGAAGCTTTCTTT. Based on the CDR3 plus reference TRBV7-9 and TRBJ1-1, the full variable domain is DTGVSQNPRHKITKRGQNVTFRCDPISEHNRLYWYRQTLGQGPEFLTYFQNEAQLEKSRLLSDRFSAERPKGSFSTLEIQRTEQGDSAMYLCASSPGAQNTEAFFGQGTRLTVV.